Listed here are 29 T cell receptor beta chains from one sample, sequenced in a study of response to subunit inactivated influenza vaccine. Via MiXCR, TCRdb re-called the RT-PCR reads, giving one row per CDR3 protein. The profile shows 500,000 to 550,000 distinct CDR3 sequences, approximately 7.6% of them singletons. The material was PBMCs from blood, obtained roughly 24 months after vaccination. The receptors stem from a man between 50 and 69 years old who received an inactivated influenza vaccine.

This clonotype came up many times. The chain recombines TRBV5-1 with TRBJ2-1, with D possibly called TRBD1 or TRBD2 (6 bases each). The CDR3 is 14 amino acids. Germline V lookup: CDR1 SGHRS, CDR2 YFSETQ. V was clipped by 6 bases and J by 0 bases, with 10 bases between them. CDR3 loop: CASKGGYSYNEQFF. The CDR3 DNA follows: TGCGCCAGCAAGGGGGGTTACTCCTACAATGAGCAGTTCTTC.

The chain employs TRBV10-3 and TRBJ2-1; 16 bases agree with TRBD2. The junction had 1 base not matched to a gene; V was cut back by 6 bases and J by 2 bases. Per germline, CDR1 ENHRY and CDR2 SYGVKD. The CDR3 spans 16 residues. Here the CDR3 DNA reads TGTGCCATCAGGGGGACTAGCGGGGGGGCCTACAATGAGCAGTTCTTC. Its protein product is CAIRGTSGGAYNEQFF.

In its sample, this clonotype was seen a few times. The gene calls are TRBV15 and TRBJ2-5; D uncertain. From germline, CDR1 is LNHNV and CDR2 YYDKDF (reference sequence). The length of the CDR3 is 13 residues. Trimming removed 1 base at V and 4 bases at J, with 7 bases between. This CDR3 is CATSRVSAETQYF. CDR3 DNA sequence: TGTGCCACCAGCAGAGTATCGGCAGAGACCCAGTACTTC.

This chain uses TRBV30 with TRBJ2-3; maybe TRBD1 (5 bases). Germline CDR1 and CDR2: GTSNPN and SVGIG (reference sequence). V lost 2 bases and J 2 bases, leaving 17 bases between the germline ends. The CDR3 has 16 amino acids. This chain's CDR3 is CAWSRMTERATDTQYF. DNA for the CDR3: TGTGCCTGGAGTAGAATGACAGAACGCGCCACAGATACGCAGTATTTT.

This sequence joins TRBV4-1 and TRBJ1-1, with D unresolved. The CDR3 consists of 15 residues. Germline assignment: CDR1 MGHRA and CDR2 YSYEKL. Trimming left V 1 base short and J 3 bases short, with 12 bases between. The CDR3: CASSQVAGKYTEAFF. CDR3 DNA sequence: TGCGCCAGCAGCCAAGTTGCAGGTAAATACACTGAAGCTTTCTTT.

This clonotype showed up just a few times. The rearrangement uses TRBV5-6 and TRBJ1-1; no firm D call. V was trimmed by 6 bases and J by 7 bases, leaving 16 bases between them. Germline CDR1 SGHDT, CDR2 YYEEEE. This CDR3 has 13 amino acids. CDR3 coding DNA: TGTGCCAGCATCCGCCAATTGGGAAATGAAGCTTTCTTT. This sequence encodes CASIRQLGNEAFF.

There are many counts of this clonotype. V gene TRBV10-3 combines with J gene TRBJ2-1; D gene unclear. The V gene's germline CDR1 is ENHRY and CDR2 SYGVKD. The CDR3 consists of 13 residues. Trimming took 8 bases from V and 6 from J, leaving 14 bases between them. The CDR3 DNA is TGTGCCATCCTAATGGAATCGGTCAATGAGCAGTTCTTC. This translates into CAILMESVNEQFF.

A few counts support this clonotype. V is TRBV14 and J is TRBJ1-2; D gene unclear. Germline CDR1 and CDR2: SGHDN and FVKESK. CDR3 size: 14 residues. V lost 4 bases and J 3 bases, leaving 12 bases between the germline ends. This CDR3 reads CASSPLSPYYGYTF. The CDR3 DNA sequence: TGTGCCAGCAGCCCTCTATCCCCCTACTATGGCTACACCTTC.

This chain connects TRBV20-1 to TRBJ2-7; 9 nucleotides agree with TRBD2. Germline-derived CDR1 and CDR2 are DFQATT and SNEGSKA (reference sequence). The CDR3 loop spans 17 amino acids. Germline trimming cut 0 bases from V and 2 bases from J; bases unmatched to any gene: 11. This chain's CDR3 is CSARDPSLAGPTYEQYF. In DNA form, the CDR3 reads TGCAGTGCTAGAGATCCCTCTCTAGCGGGACCTACCTACGAGCAGTACTTC.

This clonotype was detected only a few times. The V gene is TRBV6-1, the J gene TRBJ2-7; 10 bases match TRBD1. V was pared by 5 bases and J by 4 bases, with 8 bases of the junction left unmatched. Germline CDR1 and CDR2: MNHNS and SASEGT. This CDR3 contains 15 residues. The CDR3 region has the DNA TGTGCCAGCAGTCAAACCGGGACAGGGGTGTACGAGCAGTACTTC. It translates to CASSQTGTGVYEQYF.

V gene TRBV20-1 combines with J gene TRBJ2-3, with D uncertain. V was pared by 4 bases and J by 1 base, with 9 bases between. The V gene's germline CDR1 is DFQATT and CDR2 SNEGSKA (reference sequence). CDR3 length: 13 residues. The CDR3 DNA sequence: TGCAGTGCTATGGCCCACCGCACAGATACGCAGTATTTT. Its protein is CSAMAHRTDTQYF.

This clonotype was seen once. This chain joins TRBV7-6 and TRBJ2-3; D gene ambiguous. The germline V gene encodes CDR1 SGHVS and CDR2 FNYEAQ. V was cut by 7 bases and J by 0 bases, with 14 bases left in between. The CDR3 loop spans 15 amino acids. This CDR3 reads CASTKGVSSTDTQYF. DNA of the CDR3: TGTGCCAGCACCAAGGGCGTATCTAGCACAGATACGCAGTATTTT.

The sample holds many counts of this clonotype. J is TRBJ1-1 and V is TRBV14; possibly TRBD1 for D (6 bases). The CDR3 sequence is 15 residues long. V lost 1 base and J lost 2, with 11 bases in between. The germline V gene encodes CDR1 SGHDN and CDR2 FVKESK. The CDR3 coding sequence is TGTGCCAGCAGCCAAGGGAGCAGGGGAAACACTGAAGCTTTCTTT. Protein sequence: CASSQGSRGNTEAFF.

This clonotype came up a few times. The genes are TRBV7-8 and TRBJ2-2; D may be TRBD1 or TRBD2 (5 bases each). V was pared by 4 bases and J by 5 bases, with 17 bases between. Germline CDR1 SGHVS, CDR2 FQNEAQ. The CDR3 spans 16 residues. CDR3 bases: TGTGCCAGCAGCTCGGGGCCGATAAGGTCTACCGGGGAGCTGTTTTTT. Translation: CASSSGPIRSTGELFF.

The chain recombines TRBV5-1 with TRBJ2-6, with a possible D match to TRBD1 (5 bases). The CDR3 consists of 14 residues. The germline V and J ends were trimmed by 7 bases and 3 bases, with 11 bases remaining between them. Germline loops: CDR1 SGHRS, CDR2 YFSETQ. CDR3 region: CASAQGGGANVLTF. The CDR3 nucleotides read TGCGCCAGCGCCCAGGGTGGTGGGGCCAACGTCCTGACTTTC.

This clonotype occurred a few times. CDR3 protein: CASSTQGSFSGELFF. In DNA form, the CDR3 reads TGCGCCAGCAGCACACAGGGTTCGTTCTCCGGGGAGCTGTTTTTT. This chain links TRBV5-1 with TRBJ2-2; D possibly corresponds to TRBD1 (6 bases). V was cut by 4 bases and J by 6 bases, with 16 bases left in between. This CDR3 region has 15 residues. Germline V gives CDR1 SGHRS, CDR2 YFSETQ.

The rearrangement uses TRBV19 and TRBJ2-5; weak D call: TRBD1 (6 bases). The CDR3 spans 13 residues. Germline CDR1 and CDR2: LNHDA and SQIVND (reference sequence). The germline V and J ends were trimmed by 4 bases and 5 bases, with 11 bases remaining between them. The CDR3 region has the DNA TGTGCCAGTAGTACTACAGGGTATGAGACCCAGTACTTC. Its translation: CASSTTGYETQYF.

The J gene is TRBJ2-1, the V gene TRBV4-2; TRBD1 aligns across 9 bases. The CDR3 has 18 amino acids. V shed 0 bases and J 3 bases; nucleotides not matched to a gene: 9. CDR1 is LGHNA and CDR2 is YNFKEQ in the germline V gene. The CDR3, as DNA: TGTGCCAGCAGCCAAGATTCCCCCACAGGGGGCCGCTACAATGAGCAGTTCTTC. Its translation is CASSQDSPTGGRYNEQFF.

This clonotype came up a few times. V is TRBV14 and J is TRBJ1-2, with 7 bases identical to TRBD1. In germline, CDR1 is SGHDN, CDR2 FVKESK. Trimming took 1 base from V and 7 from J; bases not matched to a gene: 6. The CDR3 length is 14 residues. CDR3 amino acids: CASSQGGQAAGYTF. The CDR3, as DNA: TGTGCCAGCAGCCAAGGCGGACAGGCGGCTGGCTACACCTTC.

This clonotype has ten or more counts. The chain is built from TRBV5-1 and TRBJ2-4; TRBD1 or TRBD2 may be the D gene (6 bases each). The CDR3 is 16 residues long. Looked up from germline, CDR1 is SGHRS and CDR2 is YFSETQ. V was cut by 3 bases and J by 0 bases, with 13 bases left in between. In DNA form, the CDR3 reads TGCGCCAGCAGCTCGACAGGCGGGGCAGCCAAAAACATTCAGTACTTC. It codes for CASSSTGGAAKNIQYF.

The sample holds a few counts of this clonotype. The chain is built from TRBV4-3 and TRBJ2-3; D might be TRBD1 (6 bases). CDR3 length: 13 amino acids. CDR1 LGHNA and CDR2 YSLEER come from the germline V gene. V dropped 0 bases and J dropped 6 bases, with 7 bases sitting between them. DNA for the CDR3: TGCGCCAGCAGCCAAGAAACAGGGGATACGCAGTATTTT. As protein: CASSQETGDTQYF.

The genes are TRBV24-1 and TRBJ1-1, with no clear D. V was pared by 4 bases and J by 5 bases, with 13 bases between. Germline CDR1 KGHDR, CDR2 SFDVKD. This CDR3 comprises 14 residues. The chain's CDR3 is CATSENGRSTEAFF. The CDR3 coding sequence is TGTGCCACCAGTGAGAACGGACGGAGTACTGAAGCTTTCTTT.

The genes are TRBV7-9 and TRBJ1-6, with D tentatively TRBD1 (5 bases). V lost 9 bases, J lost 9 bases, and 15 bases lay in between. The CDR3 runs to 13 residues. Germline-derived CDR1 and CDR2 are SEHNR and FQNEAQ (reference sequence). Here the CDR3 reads CASSLGTSSPLHF. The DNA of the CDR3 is TGTGCCAGTTCGTTGGGGACTTCTTCACCCCTCCACTTT.

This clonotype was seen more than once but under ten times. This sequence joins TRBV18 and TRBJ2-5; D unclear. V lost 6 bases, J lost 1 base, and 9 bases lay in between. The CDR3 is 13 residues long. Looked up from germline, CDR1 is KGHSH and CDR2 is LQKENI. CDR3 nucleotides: TGTGCCAGCTCCCAATGGGCCCAAGAGACCCAGTACTTC. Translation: CASSQWAQETQYF.

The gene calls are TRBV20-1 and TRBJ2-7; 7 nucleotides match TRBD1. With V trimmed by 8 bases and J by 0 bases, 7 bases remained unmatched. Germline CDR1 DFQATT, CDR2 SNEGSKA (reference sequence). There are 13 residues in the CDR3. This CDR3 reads CSTGTELSYEQYF. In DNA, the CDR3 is TGCAGTACCGGGACAGAACTCTCCTACGAGCAGTACTTC.

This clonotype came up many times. CDR3 sequence: CASSQRPQYF. Here the CDR3 DNA reads TGTGCCAGCAGCCAGCGCCCGCAGTATTTT. The chain employs TRBV12-3 or TRBV12-4 and TRBJ2-3; D gene ambiguous. Trimming took off 6 bases at V and 10 bases at J, with 8 bases between the two ends. This CDR3 has 10 amino acids.

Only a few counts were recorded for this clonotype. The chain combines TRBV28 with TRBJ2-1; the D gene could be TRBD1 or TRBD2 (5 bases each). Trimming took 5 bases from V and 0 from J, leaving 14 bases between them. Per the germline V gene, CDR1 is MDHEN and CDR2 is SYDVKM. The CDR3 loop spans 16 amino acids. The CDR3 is CASSIYGTSSYNEQFF. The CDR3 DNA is TGTGCCAGCAGTATCTATGGGACCAGCTCCTACAATGAGCAGTTCTTC.

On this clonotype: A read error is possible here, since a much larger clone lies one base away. CDR3 sequence: CASSQDRYSPLHF. The DNA of the CDR3 is TGTGCCAGCAGCCAAGATCGTTATTCACCCCTCCACTTT. J is TRBJ1-6 and V is TRBV3-1; D not certain. The CDR3 sequence is 13 residues long. In germline, CDR1 is LGHDT, CDR2 YNNKEL (reference sequence). Deletions cut 0 bases from V and 8 bases from J, with 5 bases between. Full variable domain (missing parts from reference TRBV3-1 and TRBJ1-6): DTAVSQTPKYLVTQMGNDKSIKCEQNLGHDTMYWYKQDSKKFLKIMFSYNNKELIINETVPNRFSPKSPDKAHLNLHINSLELGDSAVYFCASSQDRYSPLHFGNGTRLTVT.

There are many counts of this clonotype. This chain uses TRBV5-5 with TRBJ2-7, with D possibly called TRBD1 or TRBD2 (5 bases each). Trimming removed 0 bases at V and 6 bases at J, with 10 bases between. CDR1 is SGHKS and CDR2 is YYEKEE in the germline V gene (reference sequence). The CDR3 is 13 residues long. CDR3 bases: TGTGCCAGCAGCTTGGTTGTCGGGACCGAGCAGTACTTC. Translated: CASSLVVGTEQYF.